The subject of this entry is one TCR beta chain. The antigen it binds to is not known. Within one base of it there is no much larger clone, and no base qualities were kept. Participants in the prospective study were enrolled through a virtual design, were aged roughly 18 to 100 years, and lived in fewer than 30 United States geographic areas. To assign participants to cohorts, the prospective study relied on clinical history that participants themselves reported in a screening survey and a study questionnaire. In the prospective study, mobile phlebotomists collected whole blood, serum and a nasopharyngeal or oropharyngeal swab from each participant. Participants in the prospective study had the option to provide additional blood draws and questionnaires over an approximately 2-month period. Prospective study blood samples were shipped either frozen or at room temperature before DNA extraction. The immunoSEQ Assay, a bias-controlled multiplex PCR, was used to amplify TCRbeta CDR3 regions from genomic DNA. The authors processed their data as follows. The number of nucleated cells in each sample was estimated from the amplification of reference gene primers within the assay. Sequence reads were collapsed and filtered to measure the absolute abundance of every unique TCRbeta CDR3 rearrangement. Productive Simpson clonality was computed per sample as the square root of Simpson's diversity index over productive rearrangements. Drawn from immuneACCESS, this table holds only the in-frame rearrangements with V and J called that TCRdb kept. Clones are partly lost; checked studies trace under half to an unresolved V gene and leave the rest unexplained. V, J and clone size reflect that table, while D and trimming were determined from the DNA. The sample includes over 300,000 clones, with around nine tenths observed a single time. Approximately 1% of the sample rests with the top ten.

The CDR3, cysteine through phenylalanine, is 15 amino acids long. The DNA shown is the 45-base CDR3, in frame from base 1. The data were taken from a study of blood T cell repertoires in COVID-19 (TCRdb year 2020). A note on the overall study: Samples from collaborators originated in the United States, Italy and Spain and spanned both the acute and convalescent phases of COVID-19. The material from the prospective study consisted of cDNA or gDNA derived from T cells, B-cell-depleted T cells, or PBMCs. Subjects who had been exposed to COVID-19, were actively infected with it, or had recovered from it provided the deeply sampled blood TCRbeta repertoires that made up the dataset. The repertoires were made available in a free public database intended to serve as a resource for research on the immune response to SARS-CoV-2. The samples were drawn from the first 160 participants of the ongoing ImmuneRACE study and from 1,254 subjects provided by 6 global collaborators. Nearly every sample came with metadata listing a de-identified subject ID, COVID-19 status, age in years and sex. Where HLA class I and class II types were available, the types were taken from metadata supplied by the sample provider, not from assay-based typing. Here is what the overall study found, with its caveats: Clinical and demographic metadata were provided uncurated, with the amount varying by source and participant.

Sequencing was done on a sample of PBMCs or T cells enriched from blood (not recorded which). Recombination linked TRBV21-1 to TRBJ1-6; TRBD1, the D gene given by the table, was not confirmed from the DNA. TRBV21-1 is noted as a pseudogene. The source of this sequence is a woman aged 30 to 39 with acute COVID-19. The nucleotide sequence is TGTGCCAGCAGCAAACCTATACAGGGCAATTCACCCCTCCACTTT. Protein translation: CASSKPIQGNSPLHF.